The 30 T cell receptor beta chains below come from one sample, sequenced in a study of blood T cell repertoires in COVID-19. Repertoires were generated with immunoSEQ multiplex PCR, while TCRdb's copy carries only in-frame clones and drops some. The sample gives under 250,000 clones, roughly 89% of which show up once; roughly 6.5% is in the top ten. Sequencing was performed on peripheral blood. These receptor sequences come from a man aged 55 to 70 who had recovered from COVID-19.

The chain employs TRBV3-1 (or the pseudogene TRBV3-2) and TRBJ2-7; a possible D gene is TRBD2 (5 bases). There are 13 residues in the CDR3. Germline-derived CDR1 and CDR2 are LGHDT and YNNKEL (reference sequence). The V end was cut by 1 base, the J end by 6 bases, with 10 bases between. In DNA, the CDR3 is TGTGCCAGCAGCCAAGGAGAAGCGGTCGAGCAGTACTTC. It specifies CASSQGEAVEQYF.

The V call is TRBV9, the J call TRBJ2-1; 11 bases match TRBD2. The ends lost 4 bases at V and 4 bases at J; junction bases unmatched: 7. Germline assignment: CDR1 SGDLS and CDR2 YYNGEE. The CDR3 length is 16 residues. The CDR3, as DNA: TGTGCCAGCAGCCTGACCGGGACTAGCGGATACAATGAGCAGTTCTTC. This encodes CASSLTGTSGYNEQFF. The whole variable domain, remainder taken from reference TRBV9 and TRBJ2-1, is DSGVTQTPKHLITATGQRVTLRCSPRSGDLSVYWYQQSLDQGLQFLIQYYNGEERAKGNILERFSAQQFPDLHSELNLSSLELGDSALYFCASSLTGTSGYNEQFFGPGTRLTVL.

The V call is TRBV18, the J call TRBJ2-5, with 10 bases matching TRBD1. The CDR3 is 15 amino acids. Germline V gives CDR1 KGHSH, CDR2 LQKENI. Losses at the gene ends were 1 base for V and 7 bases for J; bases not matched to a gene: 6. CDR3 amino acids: CASSPLDRGRGTQYF. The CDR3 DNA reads TGTGCCAGCTCACCACTCGACAGGGGGCGGGGGACCCAGTACTTC.

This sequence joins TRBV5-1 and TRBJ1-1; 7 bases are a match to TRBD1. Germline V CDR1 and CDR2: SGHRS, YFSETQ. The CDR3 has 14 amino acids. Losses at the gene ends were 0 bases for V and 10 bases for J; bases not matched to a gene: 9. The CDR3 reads CASSLAAGDSGAFF. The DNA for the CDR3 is TGCGCCAGCAGCTTGGCGGCAGGGGACAGCGGAGCTTTCTTT. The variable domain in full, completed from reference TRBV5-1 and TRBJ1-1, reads KAGVTQTPRYLIKTRGQQVTLSCSPISGHRSVSWYQQTPGQGLQFLFEYFSETQRNKGNFPGRFSGRQFSNSRSEMNVSTLELGDSALYLCASSLAAGDSGAFFGQGTRLTVV.

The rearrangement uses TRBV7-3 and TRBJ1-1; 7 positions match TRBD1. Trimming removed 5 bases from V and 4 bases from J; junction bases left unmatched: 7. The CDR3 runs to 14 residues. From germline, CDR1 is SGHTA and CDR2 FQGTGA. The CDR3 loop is CASSPSPGGTEAFF. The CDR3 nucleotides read TGTGCCAGCAGCCCCAGCCCAGGGGGCACTGAAGCTTTCTTT.

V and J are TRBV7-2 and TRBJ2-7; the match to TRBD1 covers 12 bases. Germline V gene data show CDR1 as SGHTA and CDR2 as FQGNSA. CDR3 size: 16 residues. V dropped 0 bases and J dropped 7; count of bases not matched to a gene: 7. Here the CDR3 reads CASSLAAGTGGGEQYF. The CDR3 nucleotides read TGTGCCAGCAGCTTAGCGGCGGGGACAGGGGGCGGTGAGCAGTACTTC.

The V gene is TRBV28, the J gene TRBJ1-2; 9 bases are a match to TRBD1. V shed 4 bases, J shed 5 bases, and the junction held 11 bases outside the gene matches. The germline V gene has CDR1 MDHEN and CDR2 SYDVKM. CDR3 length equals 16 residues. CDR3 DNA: TGTGCCAGCAGTTCACCCGGGACAGGGAGTCTTTATGGCTACACCTTC. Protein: CASSSPGTGSLYGYTF.

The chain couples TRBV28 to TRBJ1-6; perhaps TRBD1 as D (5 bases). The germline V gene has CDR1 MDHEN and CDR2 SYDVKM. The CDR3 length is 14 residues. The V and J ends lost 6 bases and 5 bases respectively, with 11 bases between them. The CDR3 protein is CASRLQVNNSPLHF. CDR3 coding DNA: TGTGCCAGCAGGCTACAGGTGAATAATTCACCCCTCCACTTT.

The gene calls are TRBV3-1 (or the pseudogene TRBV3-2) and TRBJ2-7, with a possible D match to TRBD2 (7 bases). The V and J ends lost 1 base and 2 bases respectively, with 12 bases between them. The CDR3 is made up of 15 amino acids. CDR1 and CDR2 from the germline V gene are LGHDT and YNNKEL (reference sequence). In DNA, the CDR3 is TGTGCCAGCAGCCAAGGCGGGGGCCGAACCTACGAGCAGTACTTC. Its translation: CASSQGGGRTYEQYF.

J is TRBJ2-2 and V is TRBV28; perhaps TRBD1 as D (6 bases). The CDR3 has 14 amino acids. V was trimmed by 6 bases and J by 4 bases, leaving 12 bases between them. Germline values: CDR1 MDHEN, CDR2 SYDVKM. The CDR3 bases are TGTGCCAGCAGCTCTATACAGGGCACCGGGGAGCTGTTTTTT. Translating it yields CASSSIQGTGELFF.

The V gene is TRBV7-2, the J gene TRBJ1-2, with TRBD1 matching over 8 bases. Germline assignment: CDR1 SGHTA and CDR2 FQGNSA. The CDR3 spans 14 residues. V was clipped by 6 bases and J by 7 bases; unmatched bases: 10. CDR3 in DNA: TGTGCCAGCAGACACAGGGGGGACATGAGTGGCTACACCTTC. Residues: CASRHRGDMSGYTF. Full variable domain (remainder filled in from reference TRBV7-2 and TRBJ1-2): GAGVSQSPSNKVTEKGKDVELRCDPISGHTALYWYRQSLGQGLEFLIYFQGNSAPDKSGLPSDRFSAERTGGSVSTLTIQRTQQEDSAVYLCASRHRGDMSGYTFGSGTRLTVV.

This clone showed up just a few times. The CDR3 loop reads CASSQARLGQGDQPQHF. CDR3 nucleotide sequence: TGTGCCAGCTCACAGGCTCGCCTGGGACAGGGGGATCAGCCCCAGCATTTT. This chain joins TRBV18 and TRBJ1-5, with 11 bases that match TRBD1. The V gene end was trimmed by 4 bases and the J gene end by 5 bases; junction bases not matched to a gene: 10. This CDR3 has 17 residues. CDR1 is KGHSH and CDR2 is LQKENI in the germline V gene.

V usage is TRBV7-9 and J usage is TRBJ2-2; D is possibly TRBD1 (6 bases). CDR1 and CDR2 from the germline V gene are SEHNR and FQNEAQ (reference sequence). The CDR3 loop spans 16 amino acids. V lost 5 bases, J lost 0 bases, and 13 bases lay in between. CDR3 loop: CASSPRQETNTGELFF. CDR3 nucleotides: TGTGCCAGCAGCCCCAGACAGGAGACGAACACCGGGGAGCTGTTTTTT.

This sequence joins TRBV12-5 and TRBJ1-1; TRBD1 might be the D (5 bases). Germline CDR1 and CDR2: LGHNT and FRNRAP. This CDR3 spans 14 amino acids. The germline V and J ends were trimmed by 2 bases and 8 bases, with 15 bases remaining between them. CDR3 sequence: CASGLPPHRQEAFF. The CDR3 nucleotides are TGTGCTAGTGGTTTGCCACCACACCGACAGGAAGCTTTCTTT.

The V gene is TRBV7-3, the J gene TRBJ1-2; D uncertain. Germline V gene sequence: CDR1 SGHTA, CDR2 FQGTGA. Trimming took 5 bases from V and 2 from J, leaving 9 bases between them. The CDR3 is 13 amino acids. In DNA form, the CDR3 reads TGTGCCAGCAGCGCGGGCCAGAACTATGGCTACACCTTC. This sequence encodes CASSAGQNYGYTF. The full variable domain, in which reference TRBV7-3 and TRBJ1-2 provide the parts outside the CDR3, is GAGVSQTPSNKVTEKGKYVELRCDPISGHTALYWYRQSLGQGPEFLIYFQGTGAADDSGLPNDRFFAVRPEGSVSTLKIQRTERGDSAVYLCASSAGQNYGYTFGSGTRLTVV.

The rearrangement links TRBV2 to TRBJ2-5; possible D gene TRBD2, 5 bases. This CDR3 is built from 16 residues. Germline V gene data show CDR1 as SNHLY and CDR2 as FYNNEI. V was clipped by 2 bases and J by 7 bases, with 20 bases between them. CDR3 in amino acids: CASSENEDFRFGTQYF. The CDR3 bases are TGTGCCAGCAGTGAAAACGAGGACTTCCGGTTCGGGACCCAGTACTTC.

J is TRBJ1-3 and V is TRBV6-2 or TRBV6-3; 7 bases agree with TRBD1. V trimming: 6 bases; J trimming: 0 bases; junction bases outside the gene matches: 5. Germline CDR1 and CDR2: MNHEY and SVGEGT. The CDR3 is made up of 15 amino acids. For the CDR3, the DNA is TGTGCCAGCAGCTTACAGGGGAGCTCTGGAAACACCATATATTTT. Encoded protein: CASSLQGSSGNTIYF.

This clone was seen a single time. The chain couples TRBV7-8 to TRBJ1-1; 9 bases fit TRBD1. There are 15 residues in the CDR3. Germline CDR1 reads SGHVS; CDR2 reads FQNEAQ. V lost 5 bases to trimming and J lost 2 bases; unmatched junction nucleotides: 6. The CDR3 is CASSLPTGGNTEAFF. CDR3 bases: TGTGCCAGCAGCCTCCCGACAGGGGGAAACACTGAAGCTTTCTTT.

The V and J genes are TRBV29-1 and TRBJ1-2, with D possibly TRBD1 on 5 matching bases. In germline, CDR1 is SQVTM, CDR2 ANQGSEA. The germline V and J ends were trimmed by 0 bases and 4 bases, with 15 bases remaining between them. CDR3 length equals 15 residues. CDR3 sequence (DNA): TGCAGCGTTGAAGAAGGTTTGGGGGGAACCTATGGCTACACCTTC. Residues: CSVEEGLGGTYGYTF. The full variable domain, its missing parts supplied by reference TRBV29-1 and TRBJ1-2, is SAVISQKPSRDICQRGTSLTIQCQVDSQVTMMFWYRQQPGQSLTLIATANQGSEATYESGFVIDKFPISRPNLTFSTLTVSNMSPEDSSIYLCSVEEGLGGTYGYTFGSGTRLTVV.

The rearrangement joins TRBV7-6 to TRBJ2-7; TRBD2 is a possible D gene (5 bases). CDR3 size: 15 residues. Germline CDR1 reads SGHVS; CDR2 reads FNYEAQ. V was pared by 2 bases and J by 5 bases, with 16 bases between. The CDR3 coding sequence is TGTGCCAGCAGCTTATCACGGACTCCCTCGAACGAGCAGTACTTC. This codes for CASSLSRTPSNEQYF.

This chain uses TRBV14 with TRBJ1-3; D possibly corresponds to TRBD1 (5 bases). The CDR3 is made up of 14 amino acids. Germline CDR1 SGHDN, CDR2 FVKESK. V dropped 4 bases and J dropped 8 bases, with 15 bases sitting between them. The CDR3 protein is CASSPLQAQYTIYF. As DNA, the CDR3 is TGTGCCAGCAGCCCCTTACAGGCGCAGTACACCATATATTTT.

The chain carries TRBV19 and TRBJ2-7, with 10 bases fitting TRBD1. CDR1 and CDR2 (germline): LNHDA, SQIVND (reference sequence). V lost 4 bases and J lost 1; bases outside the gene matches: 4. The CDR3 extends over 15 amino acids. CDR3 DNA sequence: TGTGCCAGTAGTAAGACAGGGGGCGTTTCCTACGAGCAGTACTTC. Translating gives CASSKTGGVSYEQYF. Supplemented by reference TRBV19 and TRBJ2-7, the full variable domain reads DGGITQSPKYLFRKEGQNVTLSCEQNLNHDAMYWYRQDPGQGLRLIYYSQIVNDFQKGDIAEGYSVSREKKESFPLTVTSAQKNPTAFYLCASSKTGGVSYEQYFGPGTRLTVT.

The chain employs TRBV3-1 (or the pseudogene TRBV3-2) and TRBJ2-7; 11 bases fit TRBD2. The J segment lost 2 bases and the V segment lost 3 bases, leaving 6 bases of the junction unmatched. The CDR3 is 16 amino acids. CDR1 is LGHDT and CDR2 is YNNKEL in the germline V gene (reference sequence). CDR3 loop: CASSHHPSGRPYEQYF. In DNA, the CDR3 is TGTGCCAGCAGCCACCACCCTAGCGGGAGGCCCTACGAGCAGTACTTC.

CDR3 bases: TGTGCCAGCAGTTACTTTCTTGGGGGGGAAACTGAAGCTTTCTTT. Protein product: CASSYFLGGETEAFF. The J gene is TRBJ1-1, the V gene TRBV6-2 or TRBV6-3; D is perhaps TRBD1 (5 bases). Deletions cut 1 base from V and 5 bases from J, with 14 bases between. This CDR3 region has 15 residues. The germline CDR1 and CDR2 sequences are MNHEY and SVGEGT.

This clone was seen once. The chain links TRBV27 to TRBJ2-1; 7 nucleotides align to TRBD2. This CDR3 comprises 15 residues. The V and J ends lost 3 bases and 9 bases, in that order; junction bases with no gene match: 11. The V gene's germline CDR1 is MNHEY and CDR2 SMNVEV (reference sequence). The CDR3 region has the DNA TGTGCCAGCAGTTTTGGGTTAGCGGGCCGGATTGAGCAGTTCTTC. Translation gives CASSFGLAGRIEQFF.

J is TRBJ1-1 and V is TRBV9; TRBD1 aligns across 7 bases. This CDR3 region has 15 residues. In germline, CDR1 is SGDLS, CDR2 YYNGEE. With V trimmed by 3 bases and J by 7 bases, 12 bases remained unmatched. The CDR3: CASSARGDRYFEAFF. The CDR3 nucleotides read TGTGCCAGCAGCGCGAGGGGGGACAGATATTTTGAAGCTTTCTTT. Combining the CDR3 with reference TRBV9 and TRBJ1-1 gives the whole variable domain DSGVTQTPKHLITATGQRVTLRCSPRSGDLSVYWYQQSLDQGLQFLIQYYNGEERAKGNILERFSAQQFPDLHSELNLSSLELGDSALYFCASSARGDRYFEAFFGQGTRLTVV.

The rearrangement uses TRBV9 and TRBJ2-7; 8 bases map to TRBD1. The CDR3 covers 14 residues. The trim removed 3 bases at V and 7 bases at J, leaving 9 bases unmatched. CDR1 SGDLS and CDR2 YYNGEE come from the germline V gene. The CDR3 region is CASSADRGREEQYF. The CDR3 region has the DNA TGTGCCAGCAGCGCCGACAGGGGCCGGGAAGAGCAGTACTTC.

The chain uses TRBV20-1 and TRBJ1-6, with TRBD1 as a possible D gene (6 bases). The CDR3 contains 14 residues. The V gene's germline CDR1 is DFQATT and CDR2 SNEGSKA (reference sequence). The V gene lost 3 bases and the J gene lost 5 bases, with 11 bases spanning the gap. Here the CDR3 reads CSASRDINNSPLHF. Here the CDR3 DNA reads TGCAGTGCTAGTCGGGACATAAATAATTCACCCCTCCACTTT.

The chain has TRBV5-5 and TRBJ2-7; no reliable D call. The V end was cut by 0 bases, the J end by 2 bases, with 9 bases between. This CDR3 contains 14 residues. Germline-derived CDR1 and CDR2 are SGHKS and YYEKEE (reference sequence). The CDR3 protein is CASSLGAPAYEQYF. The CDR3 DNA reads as TGTGCCAGCAGCTTGGGAGCTCCGGCCTACGAGCAGTACTTC.

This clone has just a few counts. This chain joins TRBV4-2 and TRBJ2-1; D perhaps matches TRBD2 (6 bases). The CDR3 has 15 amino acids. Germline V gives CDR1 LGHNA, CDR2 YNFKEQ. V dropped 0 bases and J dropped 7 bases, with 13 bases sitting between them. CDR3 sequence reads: CASSQDPGARNEQFF. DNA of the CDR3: TGTGCCAGCAGCCAAGATCCGGGAGCGAGGAATGAGCAGTTCTTC.